At least ten counts were recorded for the clone carrying this T cell receptor beta chain. Its target is not known. This sample was included in a study of T-cell memory formation after mild COVID-19. Study outcomes and limitations: Contracting CD4+ clones lay largely in CM and EM, with CD8+ ones residing in EMRA. The study found balanced CD4/CD8 in clones contracting day 15 to 85 and a CD4+ lean in later expanders.

CDR3 length: 13 residues. V was cut by 6 bases and J by 0 bases, with 8 bases left in between. Via MiXCR, TCRdb re-called the 5' RACE reads, giving one row per CDR3 protein. The table records about 360,000 distinct CDR3 sequences, approximately 14% of them present only once. The sequence derives from a man in his late teens or twenties who had mild COVID-19 (a few samples of this study predate the infection). Cell type and time point are not known. This sequence joins TRBV12-3 or TRBV12-4 and TRBJ2-5; unclear D gene. Input material: PBMCs or a T cell subset sorted from them (not recorded which). The CDR3 DNA is TGTGCCAGCAGGCAGGCTCACCAAGAGACCCAGTACTTC. Its translation is CASRQAHQETQYF.